The 8 T cell receptor beta chains below all came from one sample that was sequenced in a study of blood T cell repertoires in COVID-19. Produced via immunoSEQ multiplex PCR; TCRdb's table is partial and in-frame only. This sample has some 250,000 clones, with around 81% found just once. The material sequenced was peripheral blood. The source is a woman in her sixties or seventies with active or convalescent COVID-19.

V gene TRBV28 combines with J gene TRBJ1-5, with a tentative D call TRBD1 (5 bases). Germline CDR1 MDHEN, CDR2 SYDVKM. This CDR3 is built from 16 residues. The ends were cut back, 3 bases at V and 3 bases at J, with 15 bases in the middle. Here the CDR3 reads CASSFPGGTNNQPQHF. DNA of the CDR3: TGTGCCAGCAGTTTTCCCGGGGGTACTAACAATCAGCCCCAGCATTTT. Full variable domain (missing parts from reference TRBV28 and TRBJ1-5): DVKVTQSSRYLVKRTGEKVFLECVQDMDHENMFWYRQDPGLGLRLIYFSYDVKMKEKGDIPEGYSVSREKKERFSLILESASTNQTSMYLCASSFPGGTNNQPQHFGDGTRLSIL.

This chain uses TRBV20-1 with TRBJ2-7; D remains ambiguous. Germline V lookup: CDR1 DFQATT, CDR2 SNEGSKA (reference sequence). V shed 6 bases and J shed 9 bases, with 15 bases lying between them. The CDR3 runs to 11 residues. The CDR3 is CSATRRKVQYF. For the CDR3, the DNA is TGCAGTGCCACCCGCAGGAAAGTGCAGTACTTC.

V gene TRBV9 combines with J gene TRBJ2-2; 10 bases are shared with TRBD2. With V trimmed by 1 base and J by 1 base, 4 bases remained unmatched. CDR1 is SGDLS and CDR2 is YYNGEE in the germline V gene. The CDR3 totals 17 residues. CDR3 bases: TGTGCCAGCAGCGTACTAAGCGGGGGGGTGAACACCGGGGAGCTGTTTTTT. Protein product: CASSVLSGGVNTGELFF.

The rearrangement uses TRBV27 and TRBJ1-6; 9 bases line up with TRBD1. Looked up from germline, CDR1 is MNHEY and CDR2 is SMNVEV (reference sequence). The CDR3 consists of 15 residues. J gave up 10 bases and V 3 bases, and 7 bases lay outside the gene matches. The CDR3 region is CASSFSGTGNSPLHF. CDR3 sequence (DNA): TGTGCCAGCAGTTTCTCCGGGACAGGGAACTCACCCCTCCACTTT.

The chain combines TRBV10-3 with TRBJ1-5; D perhaps matches TRBD1 (5 bases). The CDR3 covers 16 residues. CDR1 is ENHRY and CDR2 is SYGVKD in the germline V gene. Deletions cut 2 bases from V and 0 bases from J, with 11 bases between. Written as DNA, the CDR3 is TGTGCCATCAGTGAGCGGGGGGGAAATAGCAATCAGCCCCAGCATTTT. Its protein product is CAISERGGNSNQPQHF.

The chain links TRBV12-3 or TRBV12-4 to TRBJ2-7, with 7 nucleotides matching TRBD1. Losses at the gene ends were 5 bases for V and 3 bases for J; bases not matched to a gene: 4. The CDR3 is made up of 13 amino acids. The CDR3 sequence is CASSGTVIYEQYF. For the CDR3, the DNA is TGTGCCAGCAGTGGGACAGTAATCTACGAGCAGTACTTC.

The chain couples TRBV7-2 to TRBJ1-5; 9 bases are a match to TRBD1. The germline V gene encodes CDR1 SGHTA and CDR2 FQGNSA. This CDR3 has 15 residues. J gave up 6 bases and V 5 bases, and 8 bases lay outside the gene matches. The CDR3 DNA reads as TGTGCCAGCAGCCCCGGGACAGGGTATGCTCAGCCCCAGCATTTT. This sequence encodes CASSPGTGYAQPQHF.

The chain carries TRBV7-2 and TRBJ2-6, with D perhaps matching TRBD1 (6 bases). The CDR3 consists of 16 residues. Trimming left V 6 bases short and J 0 bases short, with 12 bases between. CDR1 SGHTA and CDR2 FQGNSA come from the germline V gene. Here the CDR3 reads CASSRRGGSGANVLTF. The CDR3 bases are TGTGCCAGCAGTCGCAGGGGTGGCTCTGGGGCCAACGTCCTGACTTTC.